This entry lists 8 T cell receptor beta chains sequenced from one sample in a study of blood T cell repertoires in COVID-19. Produced via immunoSEQ multiplex PCR; TCRdb's table is partial and in-frame only. The table includes 300,000 to 400,000 clones, approximately 89% detected once. The sequenced sample consisted of peripheral blood. The receptors shown here come from an older woman with COVID-19, enrolled during active disease.

V is TRBV10-1 and J is TRBJ1-4; 10 nucleotides agree with TRBD1. Trimming removed 6 bases from V and 6 bases from J; junction bases left unmatched: 4. Per germline, CDR1 WNHNN and CDR2 SYGVQD (reference sequence). The CDR3 extends over 14 amino acids. The CDR3 DNA reads as TGCGCCAGCAGCCCCGGGACAGGGGATGAAAAACTGTTTTTT. It encodes CASSPGTGDEKLFF.

The chain links TRBV5-4 to TRBJ2-3; 8 bases line up with TRBD2. CDR1 SGHNT and CDR2 YYREEE come from the germline V gene (reference sequence). This CDR3 has 15 residues. Trimming took 0 bases from V and 6 from J; bases not matched to a gene: 6. CDR3 region: CASSLVGGAPDTQYF. CDR3 DNA: TGTGCCAGCAGCTTGGTCGGGGGGGCCCCGGATACGCAGTATTTT. The full variable domain, in which reference TRBV5-4 and TRBJ2-3 provide the parts outside the CDR3, is ETGVTQSPTHLIKTRGQQVTLRCSSQSGHNTVSWYQQALGQGPQFIFQYYREEENGRGNFPPRFSGLQFPNYSSELNVNALELDDSALYLCASSLVGGAPDTQYFGPGTRLTVL.

CDR3 DNA: TGTGCCAGCAGCTTAGCGGAGGGCGGGTTACAGCAGTTCTTC. Translated, it gives CASSLAEGGLQQFF. This chain joins TRBV7-9 and TRBJ2-1; D is possibly TRBD2 (6 bases). CDR1 and CDR2 (germline): SEHNR, FQNEAQ (reference sequence). Trimming took off 0 bases at V and 11 bases at J, with 14 bases between the two ends. The CDR3 has 14 amino acids.

This clone was seen more than once but under ten times. This chain connects TRBV6-5 to TRBJ1-2; weak D call: TRBD1 (6 bases). V lost 4 bases to trimming and J lost 9 bases, with 15 bases between them. CDR1 is MNHEY and CDR2 is SVGAGI in the germline V gene. This CDR3 comprises 13 residues. CDR3 protein: CASSSTWTDSYTF. The CDR3, as DNA: TGTGCCAGCAGTTCGACATGGACAGACAGCTACACCTTC.

The chain has TRBV6-5 and TRBJ2-7; TRBD1 matches 7 bases. The J segment lost 2 bases and the V segment lost 6 bases, leaving 1 base of the junction unmatched. The CDR3 has 12 residues. Per germline, CDR1 MNHEY and CDR2 SVGAGI. The CDR3 bases are TGTGCCAGCAGGGGACAGACCTACGAGCAGTACTTC. Its protein product is CASRGQTYEQYF.

V is TRBV5-6 and J is TRBJ1-6; weak D call: TRBD1 (6 bases). CDR3 length: 17 residues. Germline-derived CDR1 and CDR2 are SGHDT and YYEEEE. V was clipped by 0 bases and J by 0 bases, with 10 bases between them. The CDR3 spells CASSLVGQPSYNSPLHF. For the CDR3, the DNA is TGTGCCAGCAGCTTGGTAGGACAGCCCTCCTATAATTCACCCCTCCACTTT. Full variable domain (remainder filled in from reference TRBV5-6 and TRBJ1-6): DAGVTQSPTHLIKTRGQQVTLRCSPKSGHDTVSWYQQALGQGPQFIFQYYEEEERQRGNFPDRFSGHQFPNYSSELNVNALLLGDSALYLCASSLVGQPSYNSPLHFGNGTRLTVT.

The rearrangement joins TRBV19 to TRBJ1-1; 7 bases fit TRBD1. CDR1 and CDR2 from the germline V gene are LNHDA and SQIVND (reference sequence). Losses at the gene ends were 6 bases for V and 8 bases for J; bases not matched to a gene: 15. The CDR3 sequence is 15 residues long. CDR3 coding DNA: TGTGCCAGTAGGACAGGGACCCTGAACTCCCCAGAAGCTTTCTTT. This codes for CASRTGTLNSPEAFF.

The CDR3 DNA reads as TGTGCCAGCCACGGGGGACAGGTAAACTATGGCTACACCTTC. This encodes CASHGGQVNYGYTF. The gene calls are TRBV2 and TRBJ1-2; 8 nucleotides line up with TRBD1. Germline trimming cut 8 bases from V and 2 bases from J; bases unmatched to any gene: 7. Germline assignment: CDR1 SNHLY and CDR2 FYNNEI. This CDR3 comprises 14 residues.